These 16 T cell receptor beta chains were sequenced from one sample in a study of T cell responses to AZD1222 COVID-19 vaccine (dated by TCRdb to 2020 to 2023). The sample's time point, from its label and the paper: about 28 days (+/-7) after the second vaccine dose. Libraries were prepared through the immunoSEQ multiplex PCR assay. Held by TCRdb, this immuneACCESS table contains in-frame sequences only and omits some clones. Under half of the omission traces to an unresolved V gene where checked; the cause of the rest is unknown. Within this sample are about 120,000 clones, with roughly 86% of them counted one time only. The ten largest clones represent 3% of the sample. Sample: peripheral blood, taken 28 days after the second AZD1222 dose. The source of these receptors is an adult who received the AZD1222 COVID-19 vaccine.

The chain recombines TRBV6-5 with TRBJ2-1; D is unclear. CDR3 length: 14 residues. The V end was cut by 0 bases, the J end by 2 bases, with 5 bases between. Germline loops: CDR1 MNHEY, CDR2 SVGAGI. The chain's CDR3 is CASSYSRTYNEQFF. CDR3 DNA: TGTGCCAGCAGTTACTCGCGGACCTACAATGAGCAGTTCTTC.

This chain connects TRBV6-5 to TRBJ1-4; 10 nucleotides agree with TRBD1. The CDR3 length is 14 residues. Germline CDR1 is MNHEY and CDR2 is SVGAGI. V was pared by 6 bases and J by 3 bases, with 1 base of the junction left unmatched. The CDR3 DNA reads as TGTGCCAGCAGGACAGGGGGCTCTAATGAAAAACTGTTTTTT. Protein product: CASRTGGSNEKLFF.

This chain uses TRBV6-2 or TRBV6-3 with TRBJ1-1, with D uncertain. Trimming pared 6 bases from V and 1 base from J, leaving 9 bases between. From germline, CDR1 is MNHEY and CDR2 SVGEGT. The CDR3 has 13 residues. In nucleotides, the CDR3 is TGTGCCAGCAGCCCGACGGAGAACACTGAAGCTTTCTTT. Protein sequence: CASSPTENTEAFF.

The chain uses TRBV5-8 and TRBJ2-5; 7 bases line up with TRBD2. Germline V gives CDR1 SGHTS, CDR2 YDEGEE. V gave up 4 bases and J gave up 4 bases; unmatched junction bases: 10. This CDR3 comprises 15 residues. This CDR3 reads CASSPAYTGGETQYF. The CDR3 coding sequence is TGTGCCAGCAGCCCCGCCTACACGGGAGGAGAGACCCAGTACTTC.

The chain has TRBV7-2 and TRBJ2-3, with D possibly being TRBD2 (5 bases). V shed 1 base and J shed 2 bases, with 7 bases lying between them. Germline values: CDR1 SGHTA, CDR2 FQGNSA. The CDR3 totals 14 residues. CDR3 in DNA: TGTGCCAGCAGCTTAGACGACTACACAGATACGCAGTATTTT. The encoded protein is CASSLDDYTDTQYF.

The chain uses TRBV28 and TRBJ1-4, with 8 bases aligning to TRBD1. This CDR3 comprises 15 residues. J gave up 8 bases and V 7 bases, and 12 bases lay outside the gene matches. Germline assignment: CDR1 MDHEN and CDR2 SYDVKM. CDR3 in DNA: TGTGCCAGCACCTCACTTCAGGGGGCGGACGAAAAACTGTTTTTT. This translates into CASTSLQGADEKLFF.

The CDR3 DNA is TGTGCCAGCAGCTTGCGGGCAGACCGATCCTACGAGCAGTACTTC. This codes for CASSLRADRSYEQYF. The rearrangement uses TRBV5-5 and TRBJ2-7, with D unclear. There are 15 residues in the CDR3. V was pared by 1 base and J by 1 base, with 12 bases between. Germline loops: CDR1 SGHKS, CDR2 YYEKEE (reference sequence).

The chain uses TRBV5-8 and TRBJ2-2; weak D call: TRBD2 (6 bases). Germline CDR1 SGHTS, CDR2 YDEGEE. V shed 0 bases and J shed 0 bases, with 12 bases lying between them. CDR3 length: 17 amino acids. The CDR3 here is CASSLGDGEANTGELFF. CDR3 bases: TGTGCCAGCAGCTTGGGGGACGGGGAGGCGAACACCGGGGAGCTGTTTTTT.

This rearrangement joins TRBV19 to TRBJ1-1, with unresolved D. Trimming shortened V by 7 bases and J by 1 base, and 25 bases separated the two germline ends. Germline loops: CDR1 LNHDA, CDR2 SQIVND (reference sequence). This CDR3 region has 18 residues. DNA of the CDR3: TGTGCCAGTATTCTCGGGCCGCCCGGGAGGCAGTCGAACACTGAAGCTTTCTTT. Its protein is CASILGPPGRQSNTEAFF.

V and J are TRBV7-9 and TRBJ2-7; D tentatively reads TRBD1 or TRBD2 (5 bases each). In germline, CDR1 is SEHNR, CDR2 FQNEAQ (reference sequence). Trimming stripped 5 bases from V and 4 bases from J, with 12 bases between. The CDR3 loop spans 13 amino acids. The CDR3 loop reads CASSTRDVYEQYF. The CDR3 DNA sequence: TGTGCCAGCAGCACCCGGGACGTGTACGAGCAGTACTTC.

The J gene is TRBJ1-1, the V gene TRBV10-3, with unresolved D. CDR3 size: 12 residues. Germline lookup yields CDR1 ENHRY and CDR2 SYGVKD. V lost 6 bases and J 1 base, leaving 6 bases between the germline ends. As DNA, the CDR3 is TGTGCCATCAGCTGGGGGAACACTGAAGCTTTCTTT. Translating gives CAISWGNTEAFF.

The chain links TRBV4-3 to TRBJ2-1; 7 bases fit TRBD2. V lost 4 bases to trimming and J lost 0 bases; unmatched junction nucleotides: 9. CDR3 length equals 17 residues. Looked up from germline, CDR1 is LGHNA and CDR2 is YSLEER. The CDR3 loop reads CASSPRGAGSSYNEQFF. For the CDR3, the DNA is TGCGCCAGCAGCCCCCGGGGAGCGGGGAGCTCCTACAATGAGCAGTTCTTC.

V is TRBV11-2 and J is TRBJ1-1, with D uncertain. Germline V gives CDR1 SGHAT, CDR2 FQNNGV. V was shortened by 1 base and J by 0 bases, with 9 bases between the two germline ends. The CDR3 sequence is 15 residues long. The CDR3 loop is CASSLVLGMNTEAFF. The CDR3 nucleotides read TGTGCCAGCAGCTTAGTCCTGGGAATGAACACTGAAGCTTTCTTT.

This clone was recorded only once. The CDR3 protein is CASSLSGAGTGELFF. The CDR3 DNA follows: TGTGCCAGCAGCCTCTCAGGGGCGGGCACCGGGGAGCTGTTTTTT. The chain combines TRBV28 with TRBJ2-2; the D gene is possibly TRBD1 (6 bases). This CDR3 spans 15 amino acids. Germline V gene lookup returns CDR1 MDHEN and CDR2 SYDVKM. The V gene lost 6 bases and the J gene lost 4 bases, with 15 bases spanning the gap.

The V and J genes are TRBV28 and TRBJ1-2; possible D gene TRBD1, 5 bases. CDR1 is MDHEN and CDR2 is SYDVKM in the germline V gene. V lost 2 bases and J lost 3, with 10 bases in between. The CDR3 contains 14 residues. The CDR3 is CASSLREQDYGYTF. CDR3 DNA: TGTGCCAGCAGTTTAAGGGAACAGGACTATGGCTACACCTTC.

V usage is TRBV5-1 and J usage is TRBJ1-1; TRBD1 is a possible D gene (5 bases). V lost 1 base, J lost 0 bases, and 13 bases lay in between. CDR3 length: 16 residues. CDR1 and CDR2 from the germline V gene are SGHRS and YFSETQ. The CDR3 loop reads CASSLTTGLLNTEAFF. In nucleotides, the CDR3 is TGCGCCAGCAGCTTGACTACAGGCCTGCTGAACACTGAAGCTTTCTTT.